This T cell receptor (beta chain) was captured in a study of blood T cell repertoires in COVID-19. In the authors' workflow: The assay estimated nucleated cells by amplifying reference gene primers. Method: immunoSEQ multiplex PCR; TCRdb's copy keeps in-frame clones and lacks some. The V and J calls and clone size are taken from that table; D and trimming were inferred from the DNA. Here the sample spans approximately 220,000 clones, over 75% being singletons. This clone was observed a single time. The CDR3 is 17 amino acids. J was trimmed by 2 bases and V by 0 bases; bases with no gene match: 2. The germline gives CDR1 SGHRS, CDR2 YFSETQ.

Input material: peripheral blood. This chain uses TRBV5-1 with TRBJ1-4, with 12 bases aligning to TRBD1. The sequence was obtained from a woman aged 80 or older with acute or convalescent COVID-19. CDR3 sequence reads: CASSLGGQGATNEKLFF. CDR3 bases: TGCGCCAGCAGCTTGGGGGGACAGGGGGCGACTAATGAAAAACTGTTTTTT.